One and the same sample provided the 7 T cell receptor beta chains below, sequenced in a study of CD8 T cells in ankylosing spondylitis. Notes on the study in general: A TCR beta motif of 8 or 9 highly homologous variants appeared characteristic of ankylosing spondylitis blood.

TCRdb re-called the 5' RACE reads with MiXCR, one entry per CDR3 protein. The table includes fewer than 500,000 distinct CDR3 sequences, around 22% detected once. These TCRs are of unknown antigen specificity. The sequenced material came from blood, either unsorted or a sorted T cell fraction (not recorded which). The receptors stem from a male donor with ankylosing spondylitis.

The chain recombines TRBV6-5 with TRBJ1-2; 7 positions agree with TRBD1. Germline trimming cut 2 bases from V and 3 bases from J; bases unmatched to any gene: 3. CDR3 length: 14 residues. Germline V gene lookup returns CDR1 MNHEY and CDR2 SVGAGI. The CDR3 nucleotides are TGTGCCAGCAGTTACGCCAGGGGGGACTATGGCTACACCTTC. Translating gives CASSYARGDYGYTF.

This clonotype was seen a few times. The CDR3 loop is CASSSTSHSTETQYF. The DNA of the CDR3 is TGTGCCAGCAGTTCAACCTCCCATTCAACGGAGACCCAGTACTTC. This rearrangement joins TRBV28 to TRBJ2-5; D unresolved. In germline, CDR1 is MDHEN, CDR2 SYDVKM. The germline V and J ends were trimmed by 4 bases and 5 bases, with 17 bases remaining between them. This CDR3 has 15 amino acids.

The CDR3: CASSIGQGQGNEKLFF. CDR3 in DNA: TGCGCCAGCAGCATCGGACAGGGGCAGGGTAATGAAAAACTGTTTTTT. The rearrangement joins TRBV5-1 to TRBJ1-4; 9 positions match TRBD1. With V trimmed by 4 bases and J by 4 bases, 8 bases remained unmatched. The CDR3 runs to 16 residues. Germline assignment: CDR1 SGHRS and CDR2 YFSETQ.

The rearrangement links TRBV7-2 to TRBJ2-7, with TRBD1 matching 7 bases. V shed 5 bases, J shed 0 bases, and the junction held 7 bases outside the gene matches. Germline CDR1 SGHTA, CDR2 FQGNSA. The CDR3 has 15 residues. DNA for the CDR3: TGTGCCAGCAGCATATCCGGGACAGACTCCTACGAGCAGTACTTC. It translates to CASSISGTDSYEQYF.

V gene TRBV28 combines with J gene TRBJ1-4; D remains unclear. Germline CDR1 is MDHEN and CDR2 is SYDVKM. The CDR3 has 16 residues. The ends were cut back, 4 bases at V and 6 bases at J, with 18 bases in the middle. CDR3: CASSSLDAGDYEKLFF. Written as DNA, the CDR3 is TGTGCCAGCAGTTCACTGGACGCCGGGGATTATGAAAAACTGTTTTTT. Looking up the rest from reference TRBV28 and TRBJ1-4 gives the full variable domain: DVKVTQSSRYLVKRTGEKVFLECVQDMDHENMFWYRQDPGLGLRLIYFSYDVKMKEKGDIPEGYSVSREKKERFSLILESASTNQTSMYLCASSSLDAGDYEKLFFGSGTQLSVL.

The chain carries TRBV20-1 and TRBJ2-1; D may be TRBD1 or TRBD2 (7 bases each). The CDR3 runs 16 residues. CDR1 is DFQATT, CDR2 SNEGSKA, per germline (reference sequence). The V and J ends lost 3 bases and 0 bases respectively, with 15 bases between them. The CDR3: CSARVGGGSSYNEQFF. In DNA, the CDR3 is TGCAGTGCTAGGGTAGGGGGCGGGAGCTCCTACAATGAGCAGTTCTTC.

V and J are TRBV4-2 and TRBJ2-7, with 10 bases that match TRBD2. Germline assignment: CDR1 LGHNA and CDR2 YNFKEQ. The CDR3 contains 19 residues. V shed 2 bases, J shed 0 bases, and the junction held 13 bases outside the gene matches. The CDR3 sequence: CASSQFYRLAGVGSYEQYF. CDR3 sequence (DNA): TGTGCCAGCAGCCAATTTTATCGGCTAGCGGGAGTTGGCTCCTACGAGCAGTACTTC.